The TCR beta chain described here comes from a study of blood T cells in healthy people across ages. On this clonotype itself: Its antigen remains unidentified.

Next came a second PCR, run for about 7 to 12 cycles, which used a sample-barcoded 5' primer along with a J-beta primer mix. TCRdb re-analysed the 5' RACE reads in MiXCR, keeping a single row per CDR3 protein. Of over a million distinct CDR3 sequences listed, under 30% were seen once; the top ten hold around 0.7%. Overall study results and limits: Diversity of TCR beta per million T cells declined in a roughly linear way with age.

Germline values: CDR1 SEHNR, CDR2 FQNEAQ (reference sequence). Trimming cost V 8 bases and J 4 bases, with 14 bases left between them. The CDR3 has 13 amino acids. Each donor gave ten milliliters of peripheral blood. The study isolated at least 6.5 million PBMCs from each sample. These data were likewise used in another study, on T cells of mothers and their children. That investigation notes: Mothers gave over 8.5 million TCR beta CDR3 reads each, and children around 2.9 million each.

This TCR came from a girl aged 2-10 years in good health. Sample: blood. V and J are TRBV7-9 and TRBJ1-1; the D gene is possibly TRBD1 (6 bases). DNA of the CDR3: TGTGCCAGCCAACAGGGATTGGGCACTGAAGCTTTCTTT. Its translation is CASQQGLGTEAFF. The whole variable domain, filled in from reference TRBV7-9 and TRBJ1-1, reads DTGVSQNPRHKITKRGQNVTFRCDPISEHNRLYWYRQTLGQGPEFLTYFQNEAQLEKSRLLSDRFSAERPKGSFSTLEIQRTEQGDSAMYLCASQQGLGTEAFFGQGTRLTVV.